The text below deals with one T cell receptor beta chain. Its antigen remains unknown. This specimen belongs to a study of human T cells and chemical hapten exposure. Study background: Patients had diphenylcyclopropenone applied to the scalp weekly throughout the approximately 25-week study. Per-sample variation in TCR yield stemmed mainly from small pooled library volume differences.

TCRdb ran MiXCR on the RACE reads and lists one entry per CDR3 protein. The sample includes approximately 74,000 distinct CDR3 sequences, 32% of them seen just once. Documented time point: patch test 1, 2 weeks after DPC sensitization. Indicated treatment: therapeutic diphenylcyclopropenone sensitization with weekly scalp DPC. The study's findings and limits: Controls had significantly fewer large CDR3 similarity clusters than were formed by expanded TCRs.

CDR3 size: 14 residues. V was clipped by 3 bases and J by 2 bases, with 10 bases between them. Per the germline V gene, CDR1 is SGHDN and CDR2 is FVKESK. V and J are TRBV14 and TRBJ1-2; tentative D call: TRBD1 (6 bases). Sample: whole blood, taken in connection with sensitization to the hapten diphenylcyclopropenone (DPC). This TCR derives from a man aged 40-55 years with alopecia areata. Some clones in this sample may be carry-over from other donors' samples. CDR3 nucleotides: TGTGCCAGCAGCCAGTGGGACAAGAACTATGGCTACACCTTC. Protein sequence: CASSQWDKNYGYTF.